The following is a TCR beta chain sequence with its context. TCRdb's copy holds only in-frame clones and misses some; the assay was immunoSEQ multiplex PCR. The repertoire holds roughly 57,000 clones, with about 95% as singletons. The data belong to a study of T cell changes during pregnancy in multiple sclerosis. CDR3 length equals 14 residues. The V gene end was trimmed by 2 bases and the J gene end by 2 bases; junction bases not matched to a gene: 2. Germline V gene sequence: CDR1 MNHEY, CDR2 SMNVEV (reference sequence). The input for sequencing was CD8+ T cells from peripheral blood mononuclear cells, taken after pregnancy. The chain has TRBV27 and TRBJ2-5, with 7 bases lining up with TRBD2. The receptor comes from a female donor with multiple sclerosis, enrolled in a pregnancy study. Here the CDR3 reads CASSLGGGQETQYF. The CDR3 DNA reads as TGTGCCAGCAGTTTAGGGGGGGGACAAGAGACCCAGTACTTC.